This record concerns one T cell receptor (beta chain) sequence. No antigen is known for it. These data come from a study of cytomegalovirus exposure and HLA in healthy donors. Generated by immunoSEQ multiplex PCR, the TCRdb table keeps only in-frame clones and is missing some. In the table there are under 200,000 clones, approximately 86% of which are singletons. Study-level results: Among the CMV-associated chains, a few were confirmed in vitro as specific for CMV antigens.

This TCR derives from a woman in her late teens or twenties in good health and CMV-seronegative. The sequenced sample was PBMCs.

CDR3 DNA: TGTGCCATCTCAGGAGGGGGCCCTGGAAACACCATATATTTT. This codes for CAISGGGPGNTIYF. This chain links TRBV2 with TRBJ1-3; TRBD1 matches 7 bases. The CDR3 runs to 14 residues. Per the germline V gene, CDR1 is SNHLY and CDR2 is FYNNEI. V lost 10 bases and J lost 2; bases outside the gene matches: 8.